Shown below are 3 T cell receptor beta chains from a single sample sequenced in a study of T cells after yellow fever vaccination. TCRdb processed the 5' RACE reads anew with MiXCR; each CDR3 protein has one entry. The sample lists some 150,000 distinct CDR3 sequences, approximately 6.6% occurring once. The starting material was CD4+ T cells sorted from PBMCs, obtained 10 days after the yellow fever booster vaccination. All receptors derive from a young man who received the YFV17D yellow fever vaccine.

The table lists this clonotype with a few counts. J is TRBJ2-7 and V is TRBV19; maybe TRBD1 (6 bases). The CDR3 spans 13 residues. CDR1 is LNHDA and CDR2 is SQIVND in the germline V gene (reference sequence). V gave up 5 bases and J gave up 3 bases, with 11 bases separating them. The CDR3 coding sequence is TGTGCCAGTAGTGGACAGTTTAACTACGAGCAGTACTTC. Residues: CASSGQFNYEQYF.

The rearrangement joins TRBV29-1 to TRBJ2-3, with a possible D match to TRBD2 (6 bases). The germline V gene has CDR1 SQVTM and CDR2 ANQGSEA. With 5 bases removed from V and 5 bases from J, the gap between germline ends came to 14 bases. The CDR3 consists of 13 residues. The CDR3 sequence is CSVSSRRGDTQYF. CDR3 coding DNA: TGCAGCGTTAGTTCTCGGAGGGGAGATACGCAGTATTTT.

The chain combines TRBV20-1 with TRBJ1-4, with D uncertain. This CDR3 region has 14 residues. Trimming left V 6 bases short and J 8 bases short, with 19 bases between. CDR1 and CDR2 (germline): DFQATT, SNEGSKA (reference sequence). The CDR3 bases are TGCAGTGCCCGCCGCACCGTTAGGGAGGAAAAACTGTTTTTT. Protein sequence: CSARRTVREEKLFF.